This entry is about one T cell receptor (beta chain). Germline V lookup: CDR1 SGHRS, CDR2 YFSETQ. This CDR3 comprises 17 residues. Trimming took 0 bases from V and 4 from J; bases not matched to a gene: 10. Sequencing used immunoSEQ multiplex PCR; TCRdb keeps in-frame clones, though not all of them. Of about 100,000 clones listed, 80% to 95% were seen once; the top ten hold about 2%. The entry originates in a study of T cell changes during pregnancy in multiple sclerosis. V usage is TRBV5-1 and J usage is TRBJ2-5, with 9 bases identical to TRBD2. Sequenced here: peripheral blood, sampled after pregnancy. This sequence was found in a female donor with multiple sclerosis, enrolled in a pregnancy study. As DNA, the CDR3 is TGCGCCAGCAGCTTGGAGATGGCGGGGGGGCTGAGAGAGACCCAGTACTTC. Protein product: CASSLEMAGGLRETQYF.